This TCR beta chain derives from a study of human T cells and chemical hapten exposure. Time point: pre-sensitization, week 0. Treatment: therapeutic diphenylcyclopropenone sensitization with weekly scalp DPC. TCRdb re-analysed the RACE reads in MiXCR, keeping a single row per CDR3 protein. The sample consists of a few hundred thousand distinct CDR3 sequences, about 5% of them appearing once. The CDR3 totals 14 residues. Trimming shortened V by 4 bases and J by 6 bases, and 13 bases separated the two germline ends. Germline values: CDR1 SEHNR, CDR2 FQNEAQ (reference sequence). The sample consisted of whole blood, taken in connection with sensitization to the hapten diphenylcyclopropenone (DPC). The rearrangement links TRBV7-9 to TRBJ2-1, with TRBD2 as a possible D gene (5 bases). This clonotype was sampled from a woman between 18 and 29 years old with alopecia areata. Some clones in this sample may be carry-over from other donors' samples. This chain's CDR3 is CASSSPGEINEQFF. Here the CDR3 DNA reads TGTGCCAGCAGCTCTCCCGGGGAAATCAATGAGCAGTTCTTC.